The 31 T cell receptor beta chains below come from one sample, sequenced in a study of metastatic and nonmetastatic thyroid tumors. All patients were untreated before thyroid surgery. TCRdb reassembled clones from the PCR reads with MiXCR. The data hold fewer than 20,000 clones, with 25% to 35% observed a single time. The material sequenced was tumor tissue. The origin of the receptors is a male donor with papillary thyroid cancer or a benign thyroid nodule (not recorded which). Some clones in this sample may be carry-over from other donors' samples.

The chain joins TRBV7-8 to TRBJ1-4; 10 bases are a match to TRBD1. The trim removed 5 bases at V and 10 bases at J, leaving 13 bases unmatched. CDR3 length: 16 amino acids. Germline V lookup: CDR1 SGHVS, CDR2 FQNEAQ. CDR3: CASSQTSGTGAAKLFF. CDR3 bases: TGTGCCAGCAGCCAAACTTCCGGGACAGGGGCTGCAAAACTGTTTTTT.

The rearrangement links TRBV12-3 or TRBV12-4 to TRBJ2-7; no clear D gene. The CDR3 is made up of 14 amino acids. Trimming removed 9 bases from V and 2 bases from J, with 17 bases in between. The CDR3 sequence is CASTRAGPPYEQYF. DNA of the CDR3: TGTGCCAGTACCCGGGCAGGACCCCCCTACGAGCAGTACTTC.

This clone was seen repeatedly, ten times or more. The chain uses TRBV29-1 and TRBJ1-2; TRBD1 is a possible D gene (5 bases). The CDR3 is 13 residues long. The germline V gene has CDR1 SQVTM and CDR2 ANQGSEA. V lost 0 bases and J lost 4, with 9 bases in between. This CDR3 is CSVEEAGGYGYTF. CDR3 sequence (DNA): TGCAGCGTTGAAGAGGCGGGGGGCTATGGCTACACCTTC.

In its sample, this clone was seen many times. A much larger clone sits a single nucleotide away, making a read error possible. At the DNA level, this CDR3 is encoded by other sequences in the same sample as well. The gene calls are TRBV20-1 and TRBJ1-1; D may be TRBD1 (6 bases). The CDR3 spans 13 residues. V lost 3 bases, J lost 8 bases, and 16 bases lay in between. In germline, CDR1 is DFQATT, CDR2 SNEGSKA (reference sequence). In DNA form, the CDR3 reads TGCAGTGCTAGGCAGGGGCGGGGCACCGAAGCTTTCTTT. It codes for CSARQGRGTEAFF.

The V and J genes are TRBV7-9 and TRBJ1-1, with D perhaps matching TRBD1 (6 bases). Germline values: CDR1 SEHNR, CDR2 FQNEAQ (reference sequence). V gave up 3 bases and J gave up 4 bases, with 12 bases separating them. The CDR3 is made up of 14 amino acids. DNA for the CDR3: TGTGCCAGCAGCTTTCAGGGGCTTGGCACTGAAGCTTTCTTT. Translated: CASSFQGLGTEAFF.

The gene calls are TRBV7-6 and TRBJ2-5; 8 positions match TRBD2. The length of the CDR3 is 16 residues. The trim removed 2 bases at V and 4 bases at J, leaving 9 bases unmatched. Germline CDR1 reads SGHVS; CDR2 reads FNYEAQ. In DNA form, the CDR3 reads TGTGCCAGCAGCTTATTGCGAATTGCGGGGGGAGAGACCCAGTACTTC. It specifies CASSLLRIAGGETQYF.

This clone was picked up many times. Other DNA sequences from this sample encode an identical CDR3 as well. The chain combines TRBV7-2 with TRBJ1-2; 12 bases match TRBD1. Germline CDR1 and CDR2: SGHTA and FQGNSA. CDR3 length equals 15 residues. With V trimmed by 5 bases and J by 6 bases, 7 bases remained unmatched. CDR3 protein: CASSPSGTGGDGYTF. As DNA, the CDR3 is TGTGCCAGCAGCCCCAGCGGGACAGGGGGCGATGGCTACACCTTC.

V gene TRBV6-1 combines with J gene TRBJ2-7; TRBD1 agrees at 12 bases. Germline loops: CDR1 MNHNS, CDR2 SASEGT. Trimming cost V 5 bases and J 3 bases; bases outside gene matches: 5. This CDR3 is built from 15 residues. The CDR3 DNA reads as TGTGCCAGCAGTATGGGGACAGGGGGCAACTACGAGCAGTACTTC. Translation gives CASSMGTGGNYEQYF.

The chain recombines TRBV20-1 with TRBJ1-6; no clear D. The CDR3 loop spans 15 amino acids. Trimming took 5 bases from V and 4 from J, leaving 15 bases between them. Germline CDR1 and CDR2: DFQATT and SNEGSKA (reference sequence). The CDR3 bases are TGCAGTGCTGACGACGACTGGGCGTATAATTCACCCCTCCACTTT. Translation gives CSADDDWAYNSPLHF.

This clone was counted ten times or more. This chain uses TRBV9 with TRBJ2-3, with 10 bases fitting TRBD2. CDR3 length equals 17 residues. V gave up 4 bases and J gave up 2 bases; unmatched junction bases: 10. Germline V gene sequence: CDR1 SGDLS, CDR2 YYNGEE. CDR3 DNA sequence: TGTGCCAGCAGCAACCTTCTAGCGGGGGTCGCCACAGATACGCAGTATTTT. Amino acids: CASSNLLAGVATDTQYF.

The gene calls are TRBV7-9 and TRBJ2-2, with D unresolved. Germline-derived CDR1 and CDR2 are SEHNR and FQNEAQ (reference sequence). The CDR3 sequence is 15 residues long. Trimming took 6 bases from V and 7 from J, leaving 18 bases between them. The CDR3 region has the DNA TGTGCCAGCAGGACGTCACCAGGTTCCGACGGGGAGCTGTTTTTT. This gives the protein CASRTSPGSDGELFF.

This clone was recorded at least ten times. The rearrangement joins TRBV6-1 to TRBJ1-3; 7 nucleotides agree with TRBD1. The CDR3 is made up of 14 amino acids. Unmatched junction bases numbered 7, after V lost 7 bases and J lost 4 bases. The germline CDR1 and CDR2 sequences are MNHNS and SASEGT. The CDR3 here is CASNDREEGNTIYF. In nucleotides, the CDR3 is TGTGCCAGCAACGACAGGGAAGAGGGAAACACCATATATTTT.

This clone is termed medium-sized. J is TRBJ2-5 and V is TRBV25-1, with TRBD2 matching over 10 bases. The CDR3 extends over 14 amino acids. Trimming at V came to 5 bases and at J to 1 base, leaving 1 base not matched to a gene. Germline CDR1 reads MGHDK; CDR2 reads SYGVNS. The DNA for the CDR3 is TGTGCCAGCAGTCAGCGGGGGGGCCAAGAGACCCAGTACTTC. Amino acid sequence: CASSQRGGQETQYF.

In its sample, this clone was seen many times. The rearrangement links TRBV12-3 or TRBV12-4 to TRBJ1-4; 11 bases fit TRBD1. The CDR3 spans 14 residues. After removal of 5 bases from V and 7 bases from J, the junction contained 3 bases not matched to a gene. The CDR3 nucleotides read TGTGCCAGCAGTCAGGACAGGGGGCGTGAAAAACTGTTTTTT. This translates into CASSQDRGREKLFF.

With respect to this clone: The junction differs from germline at one of its ends, possibly a read error. The J gene is TRBJ2-5, the V gene TRBV7-8; 8 bases line up with TRBD2. This CDR3 has 17 residues. Germline V lookup: CDR1 SGHVS, CDR2 FQNEAQ. The CDR3 DNA follows: TGTGCCAGCAGCCCTGGCGGGTTCAGCGGGAGAGGGGAGCCCCAGAACTTC. Its translation: CASSPGGFSGRGEPQNF.

There are many counts of this clone. This rearrangement joins TRBV6-7 to TRBJ2-5; 7 bases agree with TRBD1. TRBV6-7 is marked as an open reading frame, function uncertain. The CDR3 runs to 15 residues. The V and J ends lost 7 bases and 2 bases, in that order; junction bases with no gene match: 10. The CDR3 DNA is TGTGCCAGCAAGTTGAGGACAGGCCCTCAAGAGACCCAGTACTTC. It is translated as CASKLRTGPQETQYF.

The sample holds one count of this clone. CDR3 DNA sequence: TGTGCCAGCAGCTTGGATGGGACAGGGGTTGTTACCTCCTACGAGCAGTACTTC. Encoded protein: CASSLDGTGVVTSYEQYF. The chain carries TRBV5-4 and TRBJ2-7, with TRBD1 matching 10 bases. CDR1 and CDR2 (germline): SGHNT, YYREEE (reference sequence). V gave up 0 bases and J gave up 0 bases; unmatched junction bases: 9. The CDR3 has 18 amino acids.

This clone was seen a handful of times. The chain carries TRBV11-2 and TRBJ2-2, with D maybe TRBD2 (6 bases). The V end was cut by 6 bases, the J end by 2 bases, with 16 bases between. The germline V gene encodes CDR1 SGHAT and CDR2 FQNNGV. The CDR3 has 16 residues. Here the CDR3 reads CASRPRGAHNTGELFF. In DNA, the CDR3 is TGTGCCAGCAGGCCGCGGGGAGCCCATAACACCGGGGAGCTGTTTTTT.

This clone was seen at least ten times. V usage is TRBV5-4 and J usage is TRBJ1-2, with D maybe TRBD1 (5 bases). Trimming stripped 3 bases from V and 6 bases from J, with 12 bases between. In germline, CDR1 is SGHNT, CDR2 YYREEE (reference sequence). The CDR3 has 13 residues. CDR3 DNA sequence: TGTGCCAGCAGCTCGGTGGGGGGGGATGGCTACACCTTC. This translates into CASSSVGGDGYTF.

This clone was counted only a few times. The junction departs from the called germline gene at one end, perhaps through a read error. The chain recombines TRBV18 with TRBJ2-7; maybe TRBD1 (6 bases). CDR1 is KGHSH and CDR2 is LQKENI in the germline V gene. The CDR3 is 12 residues long. The CDR3: CASSPEQQGLFF. CDR3 DNA: TGTGCCAGCTCACCGGAACAGCAGGGGCTCTTCTTC. Supplemented by reference TRBV18 and TRBJ2-7, the full variable domain reads NAGVMQNPRHLVRRRGQEARLRCSPMKGHSHVYWYRQLPEEGLKFMVYLQKENIIDESGMPKERFSAEFPKEGPSILRIQQVVRGDSAAYFCASSPEQQGLFFGPGTRLTVT.

In this sample, this clone turned up a few times. The rearrangement joins TRBV6-1 to TRBJ1-1; D call uncertain. The V end was cut by 8 bases, the J end by 3 bases, with 10 bases between. In germline, CDR1 is MNHNS, CDR2 SASEGT. The CDR3 runs 12 residues. The CDR3 DNA follows: TGTGCCAGCGAAATAAGGGACACTGAAGCTTTCTTT. Encoded protein: CASEIRDTEAFF.

This clone is judged medium-sized. V and J are TRBV11-2 and TRBJ2-6; possible D gene TRBD2, 6 bases. This CDR3 has 13 amino acids. CDR1 SGHAT and CDR2 FQNNGV come from the germline V gene. V was shortened by 4 bases and J by 9 bases, with 10 bases between the two germline ends. The CDR3 coding sequence is TGTGCCAGCAGCTCCGAGGAGGGCAACGTCCTGACTTTC. It codes for CASSSEEGNVLTF.

In its sample, this clone was seen a few times. This clone may be a read error of a much larger clone one base away. The sample carries other DNA sequences with the same CDR3. The rearrangement joins TRBV28 to TRBJ2-5, with TRBD1 matching 9 bases. The J segment lost 5 bases and the V segment lost 4 bases, leaving 2 bases of the junction unmatched. This CDR3 has 13 residues. Germline V gene lookup returns CDR1 MDHEN and CDR2 SYDVKM. CDR3 bases: TGTGCCAGCAGTTACAGGGGGCTGGAGACCCAGTACTTC. Encoded protein: CASSYRGLETQYF. Supplemented by reference TRBV28 and TRBJ2-5, the full variable domain reads DVKVTQSSRYLVKRTGEKVFLECVQDMDHENMFWYRQDPGLGLRLIYFSYDVKMKEKGDIPEGYSVSREKKERFSLILESASTNQTSMYLCASSYRGLETQYFGPGTRLLVL.

The chain employs TRBV12-5 and TRBJ2-3; 12 bases agree with TRBD2. The CDR3 has 13 amino acids. CDR1 and CDR2 from the germline V gene are LGHNT and FRNRAP. V gave up 9 bases and J gave up 5 bases; unmatched junction bases: 3. This CDR3 is CASGTSGLDTQYF. The CDR3 DNA is TGTGCTAGCGGGACTAGCGGGTTAGATACGCAGTATTTT. Full variable domain (remainder filled in from reference TRBV12-5 and TRBJ2-3): DARVTQTPRHKVTEMGQEVTMRCQPILGHNTVFWYRQTMMQGLELLAYFRNRAPLDDSGMPKDRFSAEMPDATLATLKIQPSEPRDSAVYFCASGTSGLDTQYFGPGTRLTVL.

This clone was recorded once. The chain uses TRBV4-1 and TRBJ2-5; the D is unclear. Germline CDR1 reads MGHRA; CDR2 reads YSYEKL. This CDR3 has 11 amino acids. V dropped 4 bases and J dropped 5 bases, with 5 bases sitting between them. CDR3 DNA sequence: TGCGCCAGCAGCCCCGGGGAGACCCAGTACTTC. This translates into CASSPGETQYF.

In its sample, this clone was seen many times. V usage is TRBV2 and J usage is TRBJ1-2; D is ambiguous. In germline, CDR1 is SNHLY, CDR2 FYNNEI. The CDR3 is 13 residues long. V lost 6 bases, J lost 3 bases, and 11 bases lay in between. DNA of the CDR3: TGTGCCAGCAGCCTAATACAGTACTATGGCTACACCTTC. Translation: CASSLIQYYGYTF.

Ten or more counts support this clone. The rearrangement links TRBV14 to TRBJ2-5; D not certain. V was cut by 1 base and J by 1 base, with 13 bases left in between. Germline CDR1 SGHDN, CDR2 FVKESK. The CDR3 totals 16 residues. DNA of the CDR3: TGTGCCAGCAGCCAAGTATTAGGAGACCTCCAAGAGACCCAGTACTTC. Translated: CASSQVLGDLQETQYF.

About this clone: A read error is possible here, since a much larger clone lies one base away. This is likely a read error, given that the CDR3 carries no conserved phenylalanine or tryptophan at its end. The chain joins TRBV11-2 to TRBJ2-3, with 9 nucleotides matching TRBD1. The CDR3 is 17 amino acids. Germline CDR1 SGHAT, CDR2 FQNNGV. The V segment lost 4 bases and the J segment 1 base; nucleotides outside the gene matches: 9. The CDR3 region has the DNA TGTGCCAGCAGCTCCCCAGGGACAGGGCTGCGCACAGATACGCAGTATCTT. Amino acids: CASSSPGTGLRTDTQYL.

This clone has only a few counts. An end of the junction does not agree with germline; a read error may underlie this. The V call is TRBV5-1, the J call TRBJ1-5; D is perhaps TRBD1 (6 bases). Germline V lookup: CDR1 SGHRS, CDR2 YFSETQ. This CDR3 spans 15 amino acids. CDR3 protein: CASSEQGICNEPQHF. CDR3 bases: TGCGCCAGCAGCGAACAGGGTATTTGCAATGAGCCCCAGCATTTT.

V gene TRBV5-1 combines with J gene TRBJ1-1; D is unresolved. V lost 0 bases and J 8 bases, leaving 11 bases between the germline ends. CDR1 SGHRS and CDR2 YFSETQ come from the germline V gene. This CDR3 contains 13 residues. For the CDR3, the DNA is TGCGCCAGCAGCTTGGCCGGACCTACGGAAGCTTTCTTT. It translates to CASSLAGPTEAFF. Full variable domain (remainder filled in from reference TRBV5-1 and TRBJ1-1): KAGVTQTPRYLIKTRGQQVTLSCSPISGHRSVSWYQQTPGQGLQFLFEYFSETQRNKGNFPGRFSGRQFSNSRSEMNVSTLELGDSALYLCASSLAGPTEAFFGQGTRLTVV.

This clone showed up many times. The chain combines TRBV11-2 with TRBJ2-3; D gene ambiguous. The germline gives CDR1 SGHAT, CDR2 FQNNGV. This CDR3 region has 14 residues. V shed 2 bases and J shed 4 bases, with 10 bases lying between them. The DNA for the CDR3 is TGTGCCAGCAGCTTACTTCCGGAAGCAGATACGCAGTATTTT. This encodes CASSLLPEADTQYF.